The 30 T cell receptor beta chains in this list originate from one sample, sequenced in a study of blood T cell repertoires in COVID-19. Profiling relied on immunoSEQ multiplex PCR, and the TCRdb table lists in-frame clones only, not all of them. The table has over 200,000 clones, more than 70% seen once. The sequenced sample was peripheral blood. These receptors came from a woman aged 45-65 years with acute or convalescent COVID-19.

The chain is built from TRBV27 and TRBJ2-2, with 7 positions matching TRBD1. J lost 3 bases, V lost 5 bases, and 6 bases had no gene match. The CDR3 length is 15 residues. Per germline, CDR1 MNHEY and CDR2 SMNVEV (reference sequence). In nucleotides, the CDR3 is TGTGCCAGCAGTGCCCGACAGGGCGACACCGGGGAGCTGTTTTTT. Translation gives CASSARQGDTGELFF.

This chain links TRBV5-1 with TRBJ2-1, with D tentatively TRBD1 (6 bases). Germline V gene sequence: CDR1 SGHRS, CDR2 YFSETQ. V was cut by 0 bases and J by 4 bases, with 8 bases left in between. This CDR3 has 14 residues. The CDR3 region has the DNA TGCGCCAGCAGCTTGGACCAGGGGTACAATGAGCAGTTCTTC. It specifies CASSLDQGYNEQFF.

The rearrangement links TRBV28 to TRBJ1-5; D unresolved. Germline lookup yields CDR1 MDHEN and CDR2 SYDVKM. The CDR3 has 15 residues. Trimming left V 6 bases short and J 0 bases short, with 12 bases between. The CDR3 loop is CASRTVESSNQPQHF. Here the CDR3 DNA reads TGTGCCAGCAGGACGGTGGAGAGTAGCAATCAGCCCCAGCATTTT.

This chain connects TRBV11-2 to TRBJ2-5, with D unresolved. The CDR3 spans 16 residues. The V gene lost 5 bases and the J gene lost 5 bases, with 21 bases spanning the gap. The V gene's germline CDR1 is SGHAT and CDR2 FQNNGV. In DNA, the CDR3 is TGTGCCAGCAGCCCCGTACGGATCCGGGTCGGGGAGACCCAGTACTTC. This translates into CASSPVRIRVGETQYF.

The chain recombines TRBV7-2 with TRBJ1-3, with D possibly TRBD1 on 6 matching bases. Germline assignment: CDR1 SGHTA and CDR2 FQGNSA. The V gene lost 0 bases and the J gene lost 4 bases, with 13 bases spanning the gap. The CDR3 consists of 16 residues. Here the CDR3 DNA reads TGTGCCAGCAGCTTAGCCGCTCCAGGGGCCGGAAACACCATATATTTT. Translation: CASSLAAPGAGNTIYF.

This chain links TRBV7-2 with TRBJ1-3; 7 nucleotides align to TRBD1. CDR1 and CDR2 from the germline V gene are SGHTA and FQGNSA. The CDR3 is 13 amino acids. V lost 3 bases, J lost 8 bases, and 4 bases stayed unmatched. DNA for the CDR3: TGTGCCAGCAGCTTCCAGGGGGGAGACACCATATATTTT. This gives the protein CASSFQGGDTIYF.

V usage is TRBV5-1 and J usage is TRBJ2-5; 7 bases agree with TRBD2. Losses at the gene ends were 2 bases for V and 5 bases for J; bases not matched to a gene: 9. This CDR3 has 15 amino acids. Germline V gene sequence: CDR1 SGHRS, CDR2 YFSETQ. The chain's CDR3 is CASSLGLGLGETQYF. CDR3 nucleotides: TGCGCCAGCAGCTTAGGACTAGGTCTCGGGGAGACCCAGTACTTC.

The gene calls are TRBV7-9 and TRBJ2-1; the match to TRBD2 covers 7 bases. Germline trimming cut 5 bases from V and 4 bases from J; bases unmatched to any gene: 11. The CDR3 contains 16 residues. Per germline, CDR1 SEHNR and CDR2 FQNEAQ (reference sequence). This chain's CDR3 is CASSHSSGRGYNEQFF. The DNA for the CDR3 is TGTGCCAGCAGCCATTCTAGCGGACGGGGTTACAATGAGCAGTTCTTC.

This clone showed up just once. The genes are TRBV28 and TRBJ2-7, with D possibly matching TRBD2 (6 bases). Trimming removed 6 bases at V and 3 bases at J, with 9 bases between. Germline loops: CDR1 MDHEN, CDR2 SYDVKM. The CDR3 is 12 amino acids. The CDR3 nucleotides read TGTGCCAGCAGCCGGGAGTACTACGAGCAGTACTTC. It translates to CASSREYYEQYF.

The V gene is TRBV6-5, the J gene TRBJ2-1, with 8 bases lining up with TRBD2. The germline V gene has CDR1 MNHEY and CDR2 SVGAGI. The J segment lost 8 bases and the V segment lost 0 bases, leaving 9 bases of the junction unmatched. CDR3 length: 16 residues. In DNA, the CDR3 is TGTGCCAGCAGTTACTCGATCGCGGGAGGAAGGGATGAGCAGTTCTTC. This gives the protein CASSYSIAGGRDEQFF.

The CDR3 DNA reads TGTGCCAGCAGCCAAGAAGGTCCGGGAGGGCCTGGAAGAGATACGCAGTATTTT. Amino acids: CASSQEGPGGPGRDTQYF. The rearrangement joins TRBV14 to TRBJ2-3; 8 bases agree with TRBD2. CDR1 is SGHDN and CDR2 is FVKESK in the germline V gene. CDR3 length: 18 amino acids. V shed 0 bases and J 5 bases; nucleotides not matched to a gene: 13.

Regarding this clone: In the same sample, other DNA sequences code for this CDR3. J is TRBJ1-1 and V is TRBV5-1, with D perhaps TRBD1 (5 bases). Per germline, CDR1 SGHRS and CDR2 YFSETQ. Trimming took 2 bases from V and 1 from J, leaving 6 bases between them. CDR3 length: 13 residues. CDR3 in DNA: TGCGCCAGCAGCTTAGACAGGAACACTGAAGCTTTCTTT. Translating it yields CASSLDRNTEAFF.

This chain connects TRBV5-1 to TRBJ1-1; 9 bases are a match to TRBD1. J was trimmed by 4 bases and V by 4 bases; bases with no gene match: 11. This CDR3 is built from 16 residues. Germline V lookup: CDR1 SGHRS, CDR2 YFSETQ. As DNA, the CDR3 is TGCGCCAGCAGCGACCCTTCACAGGGGGCAGGCACTGAAGCTTTCTTT. This translates into CASSDPSQGAGTEAFF.

V and J are TRBV4-3 and TRBJ1-5; D call uncertain. The CDR3 has 14 amino acids. V dropped 2 bases and J dropped 2 bases, with 7 bases sitting between them. Germline V gene sequence: CDR1 LGHNA, CDR2 YSLEER. The CDR3 sequence: CASSQWSGNQPQHF. The CDR3 bases are TGCGCCAGCAGCCAATGGAGTGGCAATCAGCCCCAGCATTTT.

This clone has a single count. The V and J genes are TRBV28 and TRBJ1-4; D gene ambiguous. The V end lost 5 bases, the J end lost 0 bases, and 7 bases lay between the germline ends. The CDR3 contains 14 residues. Germline V lookup: CDR1 MDHEN, CDR2 SYDVKM. The CDR3 sequence: CASSPGSTNEKLFF. The CDR3 nucleotides are TGTGCCAGCAGTCCGGGGTCAACTAATGAAAAACTGTTTTTT.

CDR3 residues: CASSVAGSEETQYF. In DNA, the CDR3 is TGTGCCAGCAGCGTAGCCGGGTCAGAAGAGACCCAGTACTTC. J is TRBJ2-5 and V is TRBV9; no reliable D call. Trimming left V 0 bases short and J 3 bases short, with 9 bases between. Germline-derived CDR1 and CDR2 are SGDLS and YYNGEE. The CDR3 sequence is 14 residues long.

The chain links TRBV6-1 to TRBJ1-5; D gene ambiguous. In germline, CDR1 is MNHNS, CDR2 SASEGT. CDR3 length: 14 amino acids. V dropped 2 bases and J dropped 3 bases, with 8 bases sitting between them. Here the CDR3 DNA reads TGTGCCAGCAGTGAAATGGCAGTCAATCAGCCCCAGCATTTT. It is translated as CASSEMAVNQPQHF.

Only one count was recorded for this clone. This CDR3 reads CASSPGTGYGYTF. The CDR3 DNA is TGTGCCAGCAGCCCAGGTACCGGCTATGGCTACACCTTC. The J gene is TRBJ1-2, the V gene TRBV7-3; D is undetermined. This CDR3 comprises 13 residues. Trimming took off 5 bases at V and 4 bases at J, with 11 bases between the two ends. Germline V gene lookup returns CDR1 SGHTA and CDR2 FQGTGA.

This chain joins TRBV7-2 and TRBJ1-2, with 8 bases that match TRBD1. Germline loops: CDR1 SGHTA, CDR2 FQGNSA. The CDR3 has 14 amino acids. The V segment lost 1 base and the J segment 2 bases; nucleotides outside the gene matches: 0. The CDR3 sequence: CASSLGDRNYGYTF. The CDR3 region has the DNA TGTGCCAGCAGCTTAGGGGACAGGAACTATGGCTACACCTTC.

This clone was recorded only once. The chain's CDR3 is CASGSRGRFRMNTEAFF. The CDR3 DNA follows: TGTGCCAGCGGCAGCAGGGGCCGATTCCGAATGAACACTGAAGCTTTCTTT. This chain uses TRBV28 with TRBJ1-1; the D gene is possibly TRBD1 (6 bases). The CDR3 is made up of 17 amino acids. V gave up 8 bases and J gave up 0 bases, with 22 bases separating them. The germline gives CDR1 MDHEN, CDR2 SYDVKM.

J is TRBJ1-6 and V is TRBV14, with D possibly TRBD1 on 6 matching bases. CDR1 and CDR2 from the germline V gene are SGHDN and FVKESK. The CDR3 has 16 residues. The V and J ends lost 1 base and 9 bases respectively, with 16 bases between them. The CDR3, as DNA: TGTGCCAGCAGCCAAGGCCTAGGGGGGGTACTTTCACCCCTCCACTTT. Its protein product is CASSQGLGGVLSPLHF.

To note about this clone: One end of the junction does not line up with germline, which may come from a read error. The V gene is TRBV19, the J gene TRBJ1-1; D may be TRBD1 (5 bases). This CDR3 is built from 12 residues. Germline V gene lookup returns CDR1 LNHDA and CDR2 SQIVND (reference sequence). The CDR3 is CASSIGPGLHFF. CDR3 nucleotides: TGTGCCAGTAGTATCGGGCCGGGACTGCACTTTTTT.

The genes are TRBV27 and TRBJ1-5, with TRBD1 matching over 9 bases. The CDR3 spans 14 residues. Germline lookup yields CDR1 MNHEY and CDR2 SMNVEV (reference sequence). After removal of 10 bases from V and 3 bases from J, the junction contained 7 bases not matched to a gene. CDR3 DNA: TGTGCCACCTGGGACAGGGCCCCCAATCAGCCCCAGCATTTT. Amino acids: CATWDRAPNQPQHF.

The V and J genes are TRBV19 and TRBJ1-2, with 7 bases identical to TRBD1. This CDR3 comprises 13 residues. J was trimmed by 8 bases and V by 5 bases; bases with no gene match: 8. The germline V gene has CDR1 LNHDA and CDR2 SQIVND (reference sequence). The CDR3 DNA sequence: TGTGCCAGTAGTGTCGGGACAGTGCGGGGCTACACCTTC. This gives the protein CASSVGTVRGYTF.

The genes are TRBV30 and TRBJ1-2; the match to TRBD1 covers 7 bases. With V trimmed by 5 bases and J by 3 bases, 9 bases remained unmatched. In germline, CDR1 is GTSNPN, CDR2 SVGIG (reference sequence). The CDR3 is 14 residues long. The DNA for the CDR3 is TGTGCCTGGGTGAGACAGGGAAGTGACTATGGCTACACCTTC. Encoded protein: CAWVRQGSDYGYTF.

This sequence joins TRBV24-1 and TRBJ1-2; 7 nucleotides agree with TRBD1. Germline CDR1 KGHDR, CDR2 SFDVKD. CDR3 length: 15 residues. Unmatched junction bases numbered 9, after V lost 5 bases and J lost 4 bases. CDR3 coding DNA: TGTGCCACCAGTGGGGCAACGACAGGGAGCTATGGCTACACCTTC. Protein: CATSGATTGSYGYTF.

This clone has a handful of counts. The chain is built from TRBV9 and TRBJ2-7; D is perhaps TRBD2 (6 bases). CDR3 length: 16 amino acids. From germline, CDR1 is SGDLS and CDR2 YYNGEE. Trimming pared 3 bases from V and 5 bases from J, leaving 21 bases between. CDR3 sequence reads: CASSAGIAAENHEQYF. In DNA form, the CDR3 reads TGTGCCAGCAGCGCCGGAATAGCGGCAGAGAACCACGAGCAGTACTTC.

V is TRBV3-1 (or the pseudogene TRBV3-2) and J is TRBJ1-4, with 9 bases lining up with TRBD1. In germline, CDR1 is LGHDT, CDR2 YNNKEL (reference sequence). The length of the CDR3 is 14 residues. With 4 bases clipped from V and 14 bases from J, the junction kept 11 bases outside the gene matches. CDR3 nucleotides: TGTGCCAGCAGCCCGGGACAGGGCTTTGTAGGCCTGTTTTTT. It yields the protein CASSPGQGFVGLFF.

The chain carries TRBV24-1 and TRBJ2-1; 11 nucleotides align to TRBD2. Germline loops: CDR1 KGHDR, CDR2 SFDVKD. V lost 1 base to trimming and J lost 10 bases; unmatched junction nucleotides: 5. This CDR3 is 15 amino acids long. CDR3 region: CATSDFSGREGEQFF. CDR3 sequence (DNA): TGTGCCACCAGTGATTTTAGCGGGAGGGAGGGAGAGCAGTTCTTC.

This clone is a singleton in its sample. At one boundary the junction diverges from the germline segment, which might be a read error. This chain uses TRBV7-2 with TRBJ2-7; 7 bases agree with TRBD2. CDR1 SGHTA and CDR2 FQGNSA come from the germline V gene. This CDR3 contains 15 residues. The CDR3 DNA is TGTGCCAGCAGCTTAGAGGTTGGACTAGTCTACGGGCAGTACTTC. Translated, it gives CASSLEVGLVYGQYF.